This T cell receptor beta chain was recovered during a study of T cells in Graves' hyperthyroidism and ophthalmopathy. This clonotype was seen a single time. Lactation, pregnancy, other autoimmune disease or uncontrolled infection led to exclusion of patients. The PBMCs were sourced from fresh peripheral blood (about 10 ml). From RNA transcripts, TCR beta CDR3 regions were amplified. In the first-round RT-PCR of the TCR CDR3, the HTBI primer set was used. TCRdb used MiXCR to reprocess the multiplex PCR reads, holding one entry per CDR3 protein. The data contain around 600,000 distinct CDR3 sequences, 14% of them singletons. The sequencing input was blood. The receptor comes from a woman in her 50s with Graves' ophthalmopathy.

CDR3 region: CASSVQGGNSPLHF. The CDR3 DNA reads TGTGCCAGCAGTGTACAGGGCGGTAATTCACCCCTCCACTTT. This chain uses TRBV6-1 with TRBJ1-6; D possibly corresponds to TRBD1 (6 bases). Trimming pared 4 bases from V and 6 bases from J, leaving 10 bases between. The CDR3 has 14 amino acids. From germline, CDR1 is MNHNS and CDR2 SASEGT.